A single sample gave rise to the 11 T cell receptor beta chains below, sequenced in a study of T cell repertoires in cytomegalovirus infection. TCRdb re-derived calls from the reads in MiXCR, one entry per CDR3 protein. The table lists about 150,000 distinct CDR3 sequences, 23% of them singletons. The sample was PBMCs. All receptors derive from a human donor in good health (CMV status not recorded). Some clones in this sample may be carry-over from other donors' samples.

The rearrangement links TRBV28 to TRBJ1-5, with D perhaps TRBD1 (5 bases). V lost 3 bases and J lost 3, with 12 bases in between. The CDR3 contains 15 residues. The germline gives CDR1 MDHEN, CDR2 SYDVKM. The CDR3 nucleotides are TGTGCCAGCAGTTTGGGGACTAACGTCAATCAGCCCCAGCATTTT. This translates into CASSLGTNVNQPQHF.

The rearrangement links TRBV7-4 to TRBJ2-7; D is ambiguous. CDR1 is SGHVT, CDR2 SQSDAQ, per germline. This CDR3 is 12 amino acids long. V shed 6 bases and J shed 0 bases, with 6 bases lying between them. The CDR3 coding sequence is TGTGCCAGCAGTCCTAGCTCCTACGAGCAGTACTTC. It translates to CASSPSSYEQYF. Drawing the rest from reference TRBV7-4 and TRBJ2-7, the complete variable domain is GAGVSQSPRYKVAKRGRDVALRCDSISGHVTLYWYRQTLGQGSEVLTYSQSDAQRDKSGRPSGRFSAERPERSVSTLKIQRTEQGDSAVYLCASSPSSYEQYFGPGTRLTVT.

This chain connects TRBV2 to TRBJ2-2, with D tentatively TRBD2 (6 bases). The CDR3 is 15 residues long. Looked up from germline, CDR1 is SNHLY and CDR2 is FYNNEI. V lost 5 bases and J 2 bases, leaving 12 bases between the germline ends. CDR3 protein: CASSLRDLNTGELFF. The CDR3 DNA is TGTGCCAGCAGTCTCCGGGACTTAAACACCGGGGAGCTGTTTTTT.

This clonotype was counted only a few times. The rearrangement uses TRBV12-3 or TRBV12-4 and TRBJ1-5; D not resolved. V was cut by 5 bases and J by 7 bases, with 15 bases left in between. The CDR3 spans 14 residues. CDR3 in amino acids: CASSLATGRQPQHF. For the CDR3, the DNA is TGTGCCAGCAGTCTTGCGACGGGTAGGCAGCCCCAGCATTTT.

This clonotype was counted ten times or more. This may arise from a read error, as a much more abundant clone is one base away. The chain links TRBV7-9 to TRBJ1-1; 11 bases are a match to TRBD1. Germline-derived CDR1 and CDR2 are SEHNR and FQNEAQ (reference sequence). CDR3 length: 14 residues. The junction had 1 base not matched to a gene; V was cut back by 4 bases and J by 3 bases. The CDR3 region is CASSSGQGDTEAFF. CDR3 nucleotide sequence: TGTGCCAGCAGCTCGGGACAGGGGGACACTGAAGCTTTCTTT.

This clonotype was seen only a few times. The rearrangement links TRBV12-3 or TRBV12-4 to TRBJ2-4; D not resolved. The CDR3 extends over 13 amino acids. V was pared by 0 bases and J by 6 bases, with 6 bases between. This CDR3 reads CASSLAPSNIQYF. The CDR3 DNA reads TGTGCCAGCAGTTTAGCCCCATCAAACATTCAGTACTTC.

This clonotype was detected only once. The chain uses TRBV7-4 and TRBJ2-7; 8 nucleotides line up with TRBD2. Germline CDR1 reads SGHVT; CDR2 reads SQSDAQ. V lost 5 bases to trimming and J lost 7 bases; unmatched junction nucleotides: 13. The CDR3 extends over 15 amino acids. As DNA, the CDR3 is TGTGCCAGCAGCCCCTCGGCTAGCGGGCTGGGGGAGCAGTACTTC. This sequence encodes CASSPSASGLGEQYF.

This clonotype came up many times. The chain carries TRBV7-2 and TRBJ2-5, with 8 bases fitting TRBD1. This CDR3 contains 13 residues. V lost 5 bases and J lost 4; bases outside the gene matches: 3. Germline values: CDR1 SGHTA, CDR2 FQGNSA. CDR3 protein: CASSGGQAETQYF. CDR3 DNA sequence: TGTGCCAGCAGCGGGGGACAGGCAGAGACCCAGTACTTC.

This clonotype came up a few times. The genes are TRBV14 and TRBJ2-5, with D unclear. From germline, CDR1 is SGHDN and CDR2 FVKESK. There are 13 residues in the CDR3. The ends were cut back, 0 bases at V and 5 bases at J, with 7 bases in the middle. CDR3: CASSQDLRETQYF. In nucleotides, the CDR3 is TGTGCCAGCAGCCAAGATCTCCGTGAGACCCAGTACTTC.

This clonotype has a count of ten or more. This chain connects TRBV7-8 to TRBJ2-5, with D possibly being TRBD1 (6 bases). V was clipped by 5 bases and J by 7 bases, with 14 bases between them. The germline V gene encodes CDR1 SGHVS and CDR2 FQNEAQ. The CDR3 runs to 13 residues. The CDR3 spells CASSPGQYRTQYF. The CDR3 DNA sequence: TGTGCCAGCAGCCCGGGACAATACAGGACCCAGTACTTC. The whole variable domain, filled in from reference TRBV7-8 and TRBJ2-5, reads GAGVSQSPRYKVAKRGQDVALRCDPISGHVSLFWYQQALGQGPEFLTYFQNEAQLDKSGLPSDRFFAERPEGSVSTLKIQRTQQEDSAVYLCASSPGQYRTQYFGPGTRLLVL.

The V call is TRBV15, the J call TRBJ2-7; weak D call: TRBD2 (7 bases). This CDR3 is built from 14 residues. V lost 1 base to trimming and J lost 6 bases, with 13 bases between them. Germline CDR1 LNHNV, CDR2 YYDKDF (reference sequence). DNA of the CDR3: TGTGCCACCAGCAGAGGACTGGGAGGGGGCGAGCAGTACTTC. Protein product: CATSRGLGGGEQYF.